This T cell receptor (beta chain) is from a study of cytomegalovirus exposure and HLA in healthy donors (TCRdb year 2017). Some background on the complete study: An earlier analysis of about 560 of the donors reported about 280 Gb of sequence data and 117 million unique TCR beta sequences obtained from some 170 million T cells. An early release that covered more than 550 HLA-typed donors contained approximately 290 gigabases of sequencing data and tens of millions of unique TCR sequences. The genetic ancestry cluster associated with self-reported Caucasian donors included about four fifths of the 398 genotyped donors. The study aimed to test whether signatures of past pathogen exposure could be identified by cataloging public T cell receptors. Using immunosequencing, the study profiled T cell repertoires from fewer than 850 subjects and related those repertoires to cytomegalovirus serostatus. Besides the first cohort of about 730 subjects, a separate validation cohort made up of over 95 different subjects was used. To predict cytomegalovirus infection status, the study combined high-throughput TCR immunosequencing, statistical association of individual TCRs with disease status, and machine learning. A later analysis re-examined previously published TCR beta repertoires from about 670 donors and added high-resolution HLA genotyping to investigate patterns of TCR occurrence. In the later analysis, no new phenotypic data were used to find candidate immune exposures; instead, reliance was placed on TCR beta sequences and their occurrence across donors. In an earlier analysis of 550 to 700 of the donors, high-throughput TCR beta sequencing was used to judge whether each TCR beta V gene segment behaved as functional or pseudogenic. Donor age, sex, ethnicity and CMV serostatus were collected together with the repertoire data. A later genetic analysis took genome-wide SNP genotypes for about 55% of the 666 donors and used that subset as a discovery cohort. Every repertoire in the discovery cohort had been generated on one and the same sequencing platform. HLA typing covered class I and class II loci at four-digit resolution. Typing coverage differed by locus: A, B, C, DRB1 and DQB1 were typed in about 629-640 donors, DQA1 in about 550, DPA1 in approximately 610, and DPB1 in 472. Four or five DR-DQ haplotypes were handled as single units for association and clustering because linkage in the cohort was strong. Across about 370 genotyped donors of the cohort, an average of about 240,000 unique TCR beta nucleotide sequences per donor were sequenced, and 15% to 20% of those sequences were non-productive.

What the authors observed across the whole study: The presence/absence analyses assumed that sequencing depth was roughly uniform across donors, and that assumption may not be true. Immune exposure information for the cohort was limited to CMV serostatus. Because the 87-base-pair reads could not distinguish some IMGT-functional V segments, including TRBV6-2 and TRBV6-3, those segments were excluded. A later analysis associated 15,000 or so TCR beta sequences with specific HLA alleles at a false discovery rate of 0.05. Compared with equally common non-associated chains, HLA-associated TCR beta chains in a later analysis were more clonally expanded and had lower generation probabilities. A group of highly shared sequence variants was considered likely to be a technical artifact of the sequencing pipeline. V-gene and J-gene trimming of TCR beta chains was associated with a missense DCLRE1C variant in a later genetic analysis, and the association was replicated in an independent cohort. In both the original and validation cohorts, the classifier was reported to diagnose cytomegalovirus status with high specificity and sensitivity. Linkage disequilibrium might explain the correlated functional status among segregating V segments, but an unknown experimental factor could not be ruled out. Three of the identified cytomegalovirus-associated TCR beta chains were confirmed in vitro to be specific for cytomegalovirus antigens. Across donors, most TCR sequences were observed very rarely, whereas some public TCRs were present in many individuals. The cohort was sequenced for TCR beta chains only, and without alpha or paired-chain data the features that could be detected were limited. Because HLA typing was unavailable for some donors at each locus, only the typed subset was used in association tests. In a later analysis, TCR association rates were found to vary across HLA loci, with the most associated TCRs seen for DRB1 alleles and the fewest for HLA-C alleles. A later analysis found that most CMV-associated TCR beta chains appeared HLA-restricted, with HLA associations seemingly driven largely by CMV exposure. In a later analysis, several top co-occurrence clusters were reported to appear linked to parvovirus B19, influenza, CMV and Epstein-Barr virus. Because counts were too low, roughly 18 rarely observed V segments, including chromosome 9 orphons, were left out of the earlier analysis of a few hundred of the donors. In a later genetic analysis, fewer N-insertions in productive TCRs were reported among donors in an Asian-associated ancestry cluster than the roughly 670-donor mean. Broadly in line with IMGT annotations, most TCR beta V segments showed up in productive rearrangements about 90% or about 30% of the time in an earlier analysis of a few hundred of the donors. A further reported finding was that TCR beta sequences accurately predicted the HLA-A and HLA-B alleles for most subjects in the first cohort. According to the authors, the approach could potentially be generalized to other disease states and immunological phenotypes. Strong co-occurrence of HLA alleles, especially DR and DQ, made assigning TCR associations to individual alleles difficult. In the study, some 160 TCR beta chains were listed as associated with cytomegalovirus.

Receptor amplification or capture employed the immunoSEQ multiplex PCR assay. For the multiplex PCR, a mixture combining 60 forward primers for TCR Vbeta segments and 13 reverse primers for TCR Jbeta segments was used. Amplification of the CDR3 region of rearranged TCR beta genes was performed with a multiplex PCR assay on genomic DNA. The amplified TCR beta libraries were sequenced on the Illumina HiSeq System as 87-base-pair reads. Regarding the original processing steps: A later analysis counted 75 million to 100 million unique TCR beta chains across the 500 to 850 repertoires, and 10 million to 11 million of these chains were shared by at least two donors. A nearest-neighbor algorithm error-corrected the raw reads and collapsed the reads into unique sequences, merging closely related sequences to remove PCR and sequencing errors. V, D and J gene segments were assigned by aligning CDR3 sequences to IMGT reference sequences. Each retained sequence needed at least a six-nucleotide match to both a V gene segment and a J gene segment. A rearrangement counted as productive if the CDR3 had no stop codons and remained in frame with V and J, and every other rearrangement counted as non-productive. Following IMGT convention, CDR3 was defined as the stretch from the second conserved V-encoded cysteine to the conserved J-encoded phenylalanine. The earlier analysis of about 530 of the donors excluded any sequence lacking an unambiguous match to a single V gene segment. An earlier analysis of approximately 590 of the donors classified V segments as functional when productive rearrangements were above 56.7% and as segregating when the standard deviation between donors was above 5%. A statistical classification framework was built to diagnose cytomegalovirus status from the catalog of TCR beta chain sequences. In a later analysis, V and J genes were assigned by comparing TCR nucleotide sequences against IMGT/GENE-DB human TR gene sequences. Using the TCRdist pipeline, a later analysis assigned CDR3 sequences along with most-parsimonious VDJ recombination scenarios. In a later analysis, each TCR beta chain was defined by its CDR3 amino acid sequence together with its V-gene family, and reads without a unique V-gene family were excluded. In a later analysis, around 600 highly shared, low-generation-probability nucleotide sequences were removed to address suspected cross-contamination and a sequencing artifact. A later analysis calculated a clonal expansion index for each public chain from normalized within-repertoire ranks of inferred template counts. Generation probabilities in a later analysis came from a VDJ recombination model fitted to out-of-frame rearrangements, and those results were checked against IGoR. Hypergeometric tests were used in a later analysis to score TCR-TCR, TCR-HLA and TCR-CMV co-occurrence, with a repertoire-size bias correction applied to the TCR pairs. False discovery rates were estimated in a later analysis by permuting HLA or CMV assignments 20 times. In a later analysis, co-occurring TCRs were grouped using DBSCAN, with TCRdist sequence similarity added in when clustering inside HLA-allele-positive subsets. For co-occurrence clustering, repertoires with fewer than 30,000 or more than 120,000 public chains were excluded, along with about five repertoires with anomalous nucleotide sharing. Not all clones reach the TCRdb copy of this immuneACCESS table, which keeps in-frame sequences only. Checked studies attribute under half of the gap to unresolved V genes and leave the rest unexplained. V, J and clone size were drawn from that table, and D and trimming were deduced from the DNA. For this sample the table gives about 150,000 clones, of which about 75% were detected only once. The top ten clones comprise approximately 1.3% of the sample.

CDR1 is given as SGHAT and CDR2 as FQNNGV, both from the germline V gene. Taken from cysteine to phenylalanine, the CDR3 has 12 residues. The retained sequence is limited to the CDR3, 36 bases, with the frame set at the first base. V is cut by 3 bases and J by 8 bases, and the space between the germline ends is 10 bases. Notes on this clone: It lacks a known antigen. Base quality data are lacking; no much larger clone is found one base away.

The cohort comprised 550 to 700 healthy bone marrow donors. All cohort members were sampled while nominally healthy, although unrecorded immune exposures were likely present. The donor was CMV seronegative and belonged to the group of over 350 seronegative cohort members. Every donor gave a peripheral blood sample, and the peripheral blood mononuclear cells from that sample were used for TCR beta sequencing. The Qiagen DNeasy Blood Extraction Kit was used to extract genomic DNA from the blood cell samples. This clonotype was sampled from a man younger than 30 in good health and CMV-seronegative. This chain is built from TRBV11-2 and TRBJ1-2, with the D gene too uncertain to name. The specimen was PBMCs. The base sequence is TGTGCCAGCAGCTTTCGTCGTTTAGGCTACACCTTC. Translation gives CASSFRRLGYTF.